Detailed here is one TCR beta chain. What it recognizes is unknown. Germline V CDR1 and CDR2: SGHNT, YYREEE (reference sequence). This CDR3 is built from 17 residues. Trimming removed 4 bases from V and 2 bases from J, with 22 bases in between. This record belongs to a study of shared clonotypes between healthy human individuals. For the study at large: Each donor's CD4 naive and CD4 memory cells filled three plates apiece, CD8 naive two, and CD8 memory one.

Study-level points and caveats: Of the naive CD4 clonotypes, roughly 5% were shared across four donors.

Evenly divided among several immunoSEQ plates was the genomic DNA of each subset. The input for sorted-subset replicate PCRs was approximately 210 ng DNA, approximately 30,000 T cell genomes. Profiling relied on immunoSEQ multiplex PCR, and the TCRdb table lists in-frame clones only, not all of them. Among about 680,000 clones listed, around three quarters were seen once. Source material: memory CD4+ T cells sorted from blood. As to subset: CD45RA-negative fraction. The sequence was obtained from a woman aged 25 to 39 in good health. The chain employs TRBV5-4 and TRBJ2-7, with D tentatively TRBD1 or TRBD2 (6 bases each). The CDR3 region is CASSQESLGGLPYEQYF. Written as DNA, the CDR3 is TGTGCCAGCAGCCAAGAATCTCTCGGGGGCTTGCCCTACGAGCAGTACTTC.